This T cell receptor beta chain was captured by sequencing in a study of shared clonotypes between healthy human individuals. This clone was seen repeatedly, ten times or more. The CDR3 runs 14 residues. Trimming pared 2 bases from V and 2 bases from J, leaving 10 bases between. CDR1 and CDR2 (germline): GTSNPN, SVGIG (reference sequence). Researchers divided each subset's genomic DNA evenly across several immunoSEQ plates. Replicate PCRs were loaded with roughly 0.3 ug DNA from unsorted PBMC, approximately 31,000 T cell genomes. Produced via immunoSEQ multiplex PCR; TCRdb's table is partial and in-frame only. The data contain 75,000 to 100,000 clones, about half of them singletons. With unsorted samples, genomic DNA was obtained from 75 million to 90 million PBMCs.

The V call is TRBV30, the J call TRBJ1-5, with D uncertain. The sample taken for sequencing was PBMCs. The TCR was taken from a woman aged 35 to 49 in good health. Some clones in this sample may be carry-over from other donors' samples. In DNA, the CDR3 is TGTGCCTGGAGTCTCAATGCGGGCAATCAGCCCCAGCATTTT. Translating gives CAWSLNAGNQPQHF.